Each of the 11 T cell receptor beta chains below was sequenced from the same sample in a study of shared clonotypes between healthy human individuals. Libraries were prepared by immunoSEQ multiplex PCR; TCRdb keeps only in-frame clonotypes and omits some of them. The sample contains roughly 2.5 million clones, about 92% of which appear only once. The sample comprised naive CD4+ T cells sorted from blood. Documented subset: CD45RA+ positively selected. The receptor set was obtained from a man between 18 and 29 years old in good health.

V and J are TRBV5-6 and TRBJ1-6, with TRBD1 as a possible D gene (6 bases). Deletions cut 6 bases from V and 5 bases from J, with 15 bases between. The germline V gene has CDR1 SGHDT and CDR2 YYEEEE. The CDR3 has 15 amino acids. DNA for the CDR3: TGTGCCAGCACCCGGGGGGCGAGGAATAATTCACCCCTCCACTTT. Protein sequence: CASTRGARNNSPLHF.

V gene TRBV7-6 combines with J gene TRBJ2-3, with 12 bases that match TRBD2. CDR1 is SGHVS, CDR2 FNYEAQ, per germline. This CDR3 contains 16 residues. After removal of 6 bases from V and 2 bases from J, the junction contained 6 bases not matched to a gene. DNA for the CDR3: TGTGCCAGCAGGCGGGGGACTAGCGGGCCCACAGATACGCAGTATTTT. Translating it yields CASRRGTSGPTDTQYF. The full variable domain, with the rest looked up from reference TRBV7-6 and TRBJ2-3, is GAGVSQSPRYKVTKRGQDVALRCDPISGHVSLYWYRQALGQGPEFLTYFNYEAQQDKSGLPNDRFSAERPEGSISTLTIQRTEQRDSAMYRCASRRGTSGPTDTQYFGPGTRLTVL.

This clone has a handful of counts. V usage is TRBV5-1 and J usage is TRBJ1-1; D not resolved. V shed 3 bases and J shed 2 bases, with 8 bases lying between them. This CDR3 has 13 residues. Looked up from germline, CDR1 is SGHRS and CDR2 is YFSETQ. CDR3 sequence: CASSSTLNTEAFF. The CDR3, as DNA: TGCGCCAGCAGCTCGACCTTAAACACTGAAGCTTTCTTT. Based on the CDR3 plus reference TRBV5-1 and TRBJ1-1, the full variable domain is KAGVTQTPRYLIKTRGQQVTLSCSPISGHRSVSWYQQTPGQGLQFLFEYFSETQRNKGNFPGRFSGRQFSNSRSEMNVSTLELGDSALYLCASSSTLNTEAFFGQGTRLTVV.

The CDR3, as DNA: TGCGCCAGCAGTTACCCGAGGGGGGATAGTGGCAACTATGGCTACACCTTC. The encoded protein is CASSYPRGDSGNYGYTF. J is TRBJ1-2 and V is TRBV5-1, with D maybe TRBD1 (6 bases). Trimming removed 5 bases at V and 2 bases at J, with 22 bases between. This CDR3 is built from 17 residues. Germline V lookup: CDR1 SGHRS, CDR2 YFSETQ. Variable domain in full (rest from reference TRBV5-1 and TRBJ1-2): KAGVTQTPRYLIKTRGQQVTLSCSPISGHRSVSWYQQTPGQGLQFLFEYFSETQRNKGNFPGRFSGRQFSNSRSEMNVSTLELGDSALYLCASSYPRGDSGNYGYTFGSGTRLTVV.

A remark on this clone: This sample includes further DNA sequences coding for the same CDR3. The rearrangement joins TRBV7-9 to TRBJ1-1, with 7 bases aligning to TRBD1. Germline assignment: CDR1 SEHNR and CDR2 FQNEAQ (reference sequence). The CDR3 loop spans 13 amino acids. V lost 1 base and J lost 6; bases outside the gene matches: 2. CDR3 amino acids: CASSLGQGAEAFF. The DNA for the CDR3 is TGTGCCAGCAGCTTAGGGCAGGGGGCTGAAGCTTTCTTT.

The chain links TRBV5-1 to TRBJ2-7; no clear D. Germline V CDR1 and CDR2: SGHRS, YFSETQ. V was cut by 0 bases and J by 2 bases, with 9 bases left in between. The CDR3 covers 14 residues. In DNA, the CDR3 is TGCGCCAGCAGCTTGGCCGCCCGTCCCTACGAGCAGTACTTC. Translated: CASSLAARPYEQYF. Drawing the rest from reference TRBV5-1 and TRBJ2-7, the complete variable domain is KAGVTQTPRYLIKTRGQQVTLSCSPISGHRSVSWYQQTPGQGLQFLFEYFSETQRNKGNFPGRFSGRQFSNSRSEMNVSTLELGDSALYLCASSLAARPYEQYFGPGTRLTVT.

This chain links TRBV7-9 with TRBJ1-1, with 8 bases aligning to TRBD1. V was pared by 5 bases and J by 3 bases, with 8 bases of the junction left unmatched. Germline V gives CDR1 SEHNR, CDR2 FQNEAQ (reference sequence). CDR3 length: 15 amino acids. CDR3 nucleotide sequence: TGTGCCAGCAGCGGGACCGTGACAGGGGACACTGAAGCTTTCTTT. Translation: CASSGTVTGDTEAFF.

The chain couples TRBV20-1 to TRBJ2-7, with D possibly TRBD2 on 6 matching bases. CDR1 and CDR2 (germline): DFQATT, SNEGSKA (reference sequence). Trimming cost V 7 bases and J 4 bases, with 11 bases left between them. The CDR3 runs to 11 residues. CDR3 region: CSGASEYEQYF. Written as DNA, the CDR3 is TGCAGTGGTGCTAGCGAGTACGAGCAGTACTTC.

The chain carries TRBV5-6 and TRBJ2-7; weak D call: TRBD2 (6 bases). V was shortened by 2 bases and J by 8 bases, with 14 bases between the two germline ends. The germline V gene has CDR1 SGHDT and CDR2 YYEEEE. This CDR3 is 13 amino acids long. CDR3: CASSLGEVVKQYF. CDR3 coding DNA: TGTGCCAGCAGCTTAGGGGAGGTTGTCAAGCAGTACTTC. The whole variable domain, filled in from reference TRBV5-6 and TRBJ2-7, reads DAGVTQSPTHLIKTRGQQVTLRCSPKSGHDTVSWYQQALGQGPQFIFQYYEEEERQRGNFPDRFSGHQFPNYSSELNVNALLLGDSALYLCASSLGEVVKQYFGPGTRLTVT.

The chain is built from TRBV27 and TRBJ2-1; D call uncertain. Germline lookup yields CDR1 MNHEY and CDR2 SMNVEV (reference sequence). The ends were cut back, 5 bases at V and 5 bases at J, with 10 bases in the middle. CDR3 length: 13 amino acids. The CDR3 DNA reads TGTGCCAGCAGTACGACGGTAGACAATGAGCAGTTCTTC. The encoded protein is CASSTTVDNEQFF.

The rearrangement uses TRBV5-1 and TRBJ2-5; D remains ambiguous. Looked up from germline, CDR1 is SGHRS and CDR2 is YFSETQ. The CDR3 sequence is 15 residues long. V was trimmed by 0 bases and J by 5 bases, leaving 14 bases between them. CDR3 region: CASSLGSQSRETQYF. In DNA form, the CDR3 reads TGCGCCAGCAGCTTGGGGTCACAGTCTCGGGAGACCCAGTACTTC.